This T cell receptor beta chain was identified during a study of T cell repertoires in cytomegalovirus infection (dated by TCRdb to between 2018 and 2020). As for the study more broadly: The HLA type of each donor mattered for the analysis, because public TCR beta signatures pointed to carriage of CMV infection along with the matching HLA type.

These reads were obtained on an Illumina HiSeq 1500. The raw public reads went through TCRdb reprocessing: fastp at Q25, MiXCR clone calling, in-frame beta chains kept. Each record represents a unique CDR3 protein, reported with the most common genes and DNA among its rows. This sample holds under 600,000 distinct CDR3 sequences; more than 15% were observed only once. In total, the top ten clones hold approximately 24% of the sample. About this clonotype itself: Its antigen specificity is not known. No much larger clonotype is one base removed from it; base qualities were not supplied.

CDR1 and CDR2 are read off the germline V gene (reference sequence) as SEHNR and FQNEAQ. CDR3 length: 17 amino acids, cysteine to phenylalanine. The only DNA kept is the CDR3, 51 bases in frame from the first base. V is shortened by 7 bases, J by 0 bases, and the region joining them spans 18 bases. Overall study outcomes, separate from this receptor: Cumulative frequency of public TCR beta family members discriminated carriers of CMV infection plus the relevant HLA type in this cohort and an independent roughly 350-donor cohort. The ex vivo response was dominated by HLA-C-restricted CMV-specific TCR beta clonotypes, and the single most frequent clonotype in two of eight donors was supplied by these HLA-C-restricted clonotypes.

Sequenced input: CD8+ T cells from PBMCs. The receptor was isolated from a human donor in good health (CMV status not recorded). Some clones in this sample may be carry-over from other donors' samples. The chain joins TRBV7-9 to TRBJ1-4; the D segment could be TRBD1, given 6 matching bases. This receptor has the CDR3 CASTRTVKYATNEKLFF. At the DNA level, the sequence is TGTGCCAGCACCAGGACAGTCAAATATGCAACTAATGAAAAACTGTTTTTT.